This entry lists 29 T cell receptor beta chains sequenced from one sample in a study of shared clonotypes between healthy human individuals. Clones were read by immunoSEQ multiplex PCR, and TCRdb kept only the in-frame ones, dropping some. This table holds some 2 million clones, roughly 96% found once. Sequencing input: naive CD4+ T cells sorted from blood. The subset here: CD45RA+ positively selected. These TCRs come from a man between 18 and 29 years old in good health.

CDR3 sequence reads: CASSLFWTSGSTYEQYF. The CDR3 DNA is TGTGCCAGCAGCTTATTTTGGACTAGCGGGAGTACCTACGAGCAGTACTTC. The chain has TRBV7-8 and TRBJ2-7, with 13 nucleotides matching TRBD2. Trimming at V came to 2 bases and at J to 2 bases, leaving 6 bases not matched to a gene. CDR3 length equals 17 residues. The germline gives CDR1 SGHVS, CDR2 FQNEAQ.

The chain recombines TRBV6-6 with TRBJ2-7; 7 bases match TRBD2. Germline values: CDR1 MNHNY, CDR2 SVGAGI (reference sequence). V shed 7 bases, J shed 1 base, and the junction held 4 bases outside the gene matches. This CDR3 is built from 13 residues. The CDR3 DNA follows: TGTGCCAGCATCTCGGGGGGTTCCTACGAGCAGTACTTC. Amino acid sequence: CASISGGSYEQYF.

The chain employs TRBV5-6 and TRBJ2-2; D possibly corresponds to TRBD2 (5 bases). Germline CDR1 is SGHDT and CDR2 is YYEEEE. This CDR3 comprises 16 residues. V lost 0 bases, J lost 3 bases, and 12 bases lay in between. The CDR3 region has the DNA TGTGCCAGCAGCTTGGCAGAGACTACCCACACCGGGGAGCTGTTTTTT. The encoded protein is CASSLAETTHTGELFF.

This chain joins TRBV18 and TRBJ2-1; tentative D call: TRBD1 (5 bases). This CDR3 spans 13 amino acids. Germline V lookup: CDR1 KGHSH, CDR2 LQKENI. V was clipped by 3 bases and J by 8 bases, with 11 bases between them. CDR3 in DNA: TGTGCCAGCTCACCTTCCAGGGTCGATGAGCAGTTCTTC. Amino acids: CASSPSRVDEQFF.

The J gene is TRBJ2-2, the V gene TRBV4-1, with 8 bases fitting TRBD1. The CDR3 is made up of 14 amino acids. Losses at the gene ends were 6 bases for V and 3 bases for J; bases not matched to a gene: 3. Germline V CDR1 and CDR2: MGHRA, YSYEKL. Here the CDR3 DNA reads TGCGCCAGCAGGAAGACAGGGGACACCGGGGAGCTGTTTTTT. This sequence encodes CASRKTGDTGELFF.

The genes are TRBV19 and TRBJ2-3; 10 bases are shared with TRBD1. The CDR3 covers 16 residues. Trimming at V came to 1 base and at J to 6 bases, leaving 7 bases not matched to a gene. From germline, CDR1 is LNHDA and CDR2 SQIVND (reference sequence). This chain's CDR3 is CASSIVGTGAGDTQYF. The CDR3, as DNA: TGTGCCAGTAGTATAGTAGGGACAGGGGCTGGTGATACGCAGTATTTT.

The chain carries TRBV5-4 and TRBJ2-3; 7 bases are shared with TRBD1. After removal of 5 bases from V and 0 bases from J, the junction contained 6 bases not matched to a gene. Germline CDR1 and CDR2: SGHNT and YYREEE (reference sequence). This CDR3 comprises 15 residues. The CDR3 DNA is TGTGCCAGCAGTCGAGGGGGCCTTAGCACAGATACGCAGTATTTT. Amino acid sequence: CASSRGGLSTDTQYF. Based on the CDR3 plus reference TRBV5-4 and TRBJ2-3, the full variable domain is ETGVTQSPTHLIKTRGQQVTLRCSSQSGHNTVSWYQQALGQGPQFIFQYYREEENGRGNFPPRFSGLQFPNYSSELNVNALELDDSALYLCASSRGGLSTDTQYFGPGTRLTVL.

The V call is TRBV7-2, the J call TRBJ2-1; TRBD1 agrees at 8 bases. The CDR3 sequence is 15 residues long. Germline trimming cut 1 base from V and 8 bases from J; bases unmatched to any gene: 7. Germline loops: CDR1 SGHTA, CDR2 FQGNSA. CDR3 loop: CASSLVGTGADEQFF. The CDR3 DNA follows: TGTGCCAGCAGCTTAGTGGGGACAGGTGCGGATGAGCAGTTCTTC.

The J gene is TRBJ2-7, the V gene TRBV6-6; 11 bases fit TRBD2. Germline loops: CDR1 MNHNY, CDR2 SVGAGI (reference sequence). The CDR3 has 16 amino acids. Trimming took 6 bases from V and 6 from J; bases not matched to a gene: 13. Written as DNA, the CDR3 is TGTGCCAGCAGCCTTAGCGGGGGGGCTCGATTCCCCGAGCAGTACTTC. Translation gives CASSLSGGARFPEQYF.

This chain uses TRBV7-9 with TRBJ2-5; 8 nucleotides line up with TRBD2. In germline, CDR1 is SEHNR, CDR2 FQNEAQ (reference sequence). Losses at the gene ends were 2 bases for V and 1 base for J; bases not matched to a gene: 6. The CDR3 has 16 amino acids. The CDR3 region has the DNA TGTGCCAGCAGCTTAACTGGCGGGGGGTTCCAAGAGACCCAGTACTTC. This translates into CASSLTGGGFQETQYF.

The CDR3 is CASSWAGYTDTQYF. The CDR3 DNA reads TGTGCCAGCAGTTGGGCGGGTTACACAGATACGCAGTATTTT. The chain recombines TRBV28 with TRBJ2-3; weak D call: TRBD2 (5 bases). V shed 4 bases and J shed 2 bases, with 10 bases lying between them. Germline V gene sequence: CDR1 MDHEN, CDR2 SYDVKM. This CDR3 spans 14 amino acids.

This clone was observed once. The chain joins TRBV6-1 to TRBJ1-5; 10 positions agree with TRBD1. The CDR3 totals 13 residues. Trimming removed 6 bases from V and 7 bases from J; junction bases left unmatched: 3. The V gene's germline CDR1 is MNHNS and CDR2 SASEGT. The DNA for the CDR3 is TGTGCCAGCAGGGGACAGGGGTTCCAGCCCCAGCATTTT. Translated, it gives CASRGQGFQPQHF.

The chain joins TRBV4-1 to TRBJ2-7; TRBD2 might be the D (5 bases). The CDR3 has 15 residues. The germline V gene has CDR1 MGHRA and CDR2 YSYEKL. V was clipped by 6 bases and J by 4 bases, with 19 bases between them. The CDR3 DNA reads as TGCGCCAGCAGTCCCGGGCAAGCGGTAGGGTACGAGCAGTACTTC. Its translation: CASSPGQAVGYEQYF.

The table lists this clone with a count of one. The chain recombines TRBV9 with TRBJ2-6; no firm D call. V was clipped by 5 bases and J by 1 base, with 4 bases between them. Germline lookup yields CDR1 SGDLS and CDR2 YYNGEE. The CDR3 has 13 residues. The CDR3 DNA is TGTGCCAGCAGAAGATCTGGGGCCAACGTCCTGACTTTC. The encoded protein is CASRRSGANVLTF.

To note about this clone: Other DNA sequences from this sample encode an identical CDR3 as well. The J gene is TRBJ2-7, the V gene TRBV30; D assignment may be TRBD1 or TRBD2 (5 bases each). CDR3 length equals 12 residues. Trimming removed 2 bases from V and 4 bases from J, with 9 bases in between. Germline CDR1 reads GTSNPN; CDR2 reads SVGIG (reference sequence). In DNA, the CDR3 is TGTGCCTGGAGTAGGGACGGATACGAGCAGTACTTC. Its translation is CAWSRDGYEQYF.

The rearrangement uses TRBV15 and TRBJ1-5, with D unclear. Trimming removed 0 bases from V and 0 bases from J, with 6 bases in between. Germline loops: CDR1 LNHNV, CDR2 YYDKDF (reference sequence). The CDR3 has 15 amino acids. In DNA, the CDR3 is TGTGCCACCAGCAGAGAGAGTTATAGCAATCAGCCCCAGCATTTT. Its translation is CATSRESYSNQPQHF.

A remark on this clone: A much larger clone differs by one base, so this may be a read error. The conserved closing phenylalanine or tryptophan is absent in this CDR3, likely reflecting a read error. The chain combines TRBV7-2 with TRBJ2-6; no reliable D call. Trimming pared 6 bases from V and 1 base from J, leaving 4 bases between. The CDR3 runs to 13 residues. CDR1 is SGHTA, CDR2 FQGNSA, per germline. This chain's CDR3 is CASRSSGANVLTS. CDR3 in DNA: TGTGCCAGCAGGAGTTCTGGGGCCAACGTCCTGACTTCC.

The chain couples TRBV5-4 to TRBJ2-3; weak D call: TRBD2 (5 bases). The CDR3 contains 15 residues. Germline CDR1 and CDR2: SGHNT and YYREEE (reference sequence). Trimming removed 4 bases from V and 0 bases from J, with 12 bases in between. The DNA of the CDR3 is TGTGCCAGCAGCACGGACTTGACTAGCACAGATACGCAGTATTTT. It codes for CASSTDLTSTDTQYF.

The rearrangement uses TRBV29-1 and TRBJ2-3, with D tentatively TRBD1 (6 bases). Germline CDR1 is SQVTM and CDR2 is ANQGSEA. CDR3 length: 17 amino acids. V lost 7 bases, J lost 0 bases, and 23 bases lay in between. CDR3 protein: CSAVPGHPSSSTDTQYF. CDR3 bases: TGCAGCGCCGTTCCGGGACACCCGTCCTCGAGCACAGATACGCAGTATTTT.

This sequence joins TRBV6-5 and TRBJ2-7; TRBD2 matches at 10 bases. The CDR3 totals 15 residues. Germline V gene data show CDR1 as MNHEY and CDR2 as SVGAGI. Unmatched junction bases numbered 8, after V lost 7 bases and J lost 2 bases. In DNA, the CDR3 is TGTGCCAGCACAAAAAGGACTAGCGGTCCCTACGAGCAGTACTTC. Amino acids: CASTKRTSGPYEQYF.

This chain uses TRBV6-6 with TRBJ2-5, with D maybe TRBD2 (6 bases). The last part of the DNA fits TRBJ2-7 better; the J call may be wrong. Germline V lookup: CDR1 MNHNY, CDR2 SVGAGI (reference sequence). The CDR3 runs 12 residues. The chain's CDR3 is CASSRLAYEQYF. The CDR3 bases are TGTGCCAGCAGTCGACTAGCCTACGAGCAGTACTTC.

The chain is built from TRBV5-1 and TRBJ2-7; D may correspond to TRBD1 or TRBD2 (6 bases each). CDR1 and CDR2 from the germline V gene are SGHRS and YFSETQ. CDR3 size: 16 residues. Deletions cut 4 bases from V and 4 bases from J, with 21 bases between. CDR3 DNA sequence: TGCGCCAGCAGCCCTTCGGCAGGGGACTGGAGGTACGAGCAGTACTTC. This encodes CASSPSAGDWRYEQYF.

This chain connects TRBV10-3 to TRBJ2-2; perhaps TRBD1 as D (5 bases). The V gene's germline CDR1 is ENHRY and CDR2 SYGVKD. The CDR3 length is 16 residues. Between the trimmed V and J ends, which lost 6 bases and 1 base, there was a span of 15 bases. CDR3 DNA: TGTGCCATCAGAGCCCAAAGACAGCTGAACACCGGGGAGCTGTTTTTT. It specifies CAIRAQRQLNTGELFF.

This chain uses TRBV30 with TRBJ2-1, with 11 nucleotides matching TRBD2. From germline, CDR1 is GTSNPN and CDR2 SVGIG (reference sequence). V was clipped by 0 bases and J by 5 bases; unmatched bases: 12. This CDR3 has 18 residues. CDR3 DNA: TGTGCCTGGAGTGTGGGACTTACTAGCGGGGGCCGAGACAATGAGCAGTTCTTC. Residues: CAWSVGLTSGGRDNEQFF.

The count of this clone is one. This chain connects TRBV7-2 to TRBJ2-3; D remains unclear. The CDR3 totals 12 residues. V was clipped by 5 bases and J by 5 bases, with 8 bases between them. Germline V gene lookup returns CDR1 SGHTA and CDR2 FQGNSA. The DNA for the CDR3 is TGTGCCAGCAGCACGACCTTAGATACGCAGTATTTT. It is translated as CASSTTLDTQYF.

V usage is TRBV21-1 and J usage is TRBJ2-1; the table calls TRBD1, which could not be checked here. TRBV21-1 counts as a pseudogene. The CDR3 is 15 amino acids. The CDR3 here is CASSPGQGPYNEQFF. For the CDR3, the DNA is TGTGCCAGCTCACCAGGACAGGGCCCCTACAATGAGCAGTTCTTC.

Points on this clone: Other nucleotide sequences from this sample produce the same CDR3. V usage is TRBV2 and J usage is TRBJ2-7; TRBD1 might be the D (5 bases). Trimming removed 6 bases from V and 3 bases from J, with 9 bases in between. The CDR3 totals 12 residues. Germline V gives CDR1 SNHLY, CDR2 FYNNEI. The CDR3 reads CASRVDSYEQYF. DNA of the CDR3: TGTGCCAGCAGAGTCGACAGCTACGAGCAGTACTTC.

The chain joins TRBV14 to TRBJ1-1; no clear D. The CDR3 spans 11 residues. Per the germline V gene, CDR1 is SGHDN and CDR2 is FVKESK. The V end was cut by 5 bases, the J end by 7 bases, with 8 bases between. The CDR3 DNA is TGTGCCAGCAGCTTTCTAGGTGAAGCTTTCTTT. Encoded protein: CASSFLGEAFF.

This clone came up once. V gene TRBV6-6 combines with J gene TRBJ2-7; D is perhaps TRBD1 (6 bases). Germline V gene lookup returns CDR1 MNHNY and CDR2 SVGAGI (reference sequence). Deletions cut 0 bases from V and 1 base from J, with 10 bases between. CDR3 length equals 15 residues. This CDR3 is CASSYSRQASYEQYF. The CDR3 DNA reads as TGTGCCAGCAGTTACTCGAGACAGGCGTCCTACGAGCAGTACTTC.